The 20 T cell receptor beta chains below were found in one sample sequenced in a study of T cells in Graves' hyperthyroidism and ophthalmopathy. What was amplified from RNA transcripts were TCR beta CDR3 regions. The TCR CDR3 was amplified in a first-round RT-PCR using the HTBI primer set. TCRdb reprocessed the multiplex PCR reads with MiXCR, giving one entry per CDR3 protein. The table records under 600,000 distinct CDR3 sequences, 16% of them present only once. The sequencing sample was made of blood. These receptors all stem from a woman aged 40 to 50 with Graves' ophthalmopathy.

This clonotype has a handful of counts. The chain links TRBV6-1 to TRBJ2-1; 7 nucleotides match TRBD2. The length of the CDR3 is 14 residues. The germline CDR1 and CDR2 sequences are MNHNS and SASEGT. V trimming: 5 bases; J trimming: 4 bases; junction bases outside the gene matches: 5. This CDR3 reads CASSKREGYNEQFF. Here the CDR3 DNA reads TGTGCCAGCAGTAAGCGGGAAGGGTACAATGAGCAGTTCTTC.

The chain links TRBV7-8 to TRBJ2-3, with 7 bases identical to TRBD2. Germline trimming cut 2 bases from V and 7 bases from J; bases unmatched to any gene: 6. The CDR3 sequence is 14 residues long. Germline CDR1 SGHVS, CDR2 FQNEAQ. CDR3 residues: CASSLSRGVNTQYF. The CDR3 DNA follows: TGTGCCAGCAGCTTATCCCGGGGGGTAAATACGCAGTATTTT.

This clonotype has more than one count but fewer than ten. The chain is built from TRBV6-1 and TRBJ1-3; D uncertain. CDR3 length: 13 amino acids. Germline V gives CDR1 MNHNS, CDR2 SASEGT. Trimming took 0 bases from V and 11 from J, leaving 11 bases between them. This CDR3 is CASSEALLLSIYF. CDR3 sequence (DNA): TGTGCCAGCAGTGAAGCGCTTCTATTATCCATATATTTT.

This clonotype was observed many times. V gene TRBV7-2 combines with J gene TRBJ2-3; 10 bases map to TRBD1. The J segment lost 0 bases and the V segment lost 4 bases, leaving 7 bases of the junction unmatched. The CDR3 sequence is 17 residues long. Germline CDR1 reads SGHTA; CDR2 reads FQGNSA. For the CDR3, the DNA is TGTGCCAGCAGCTCCGGACAGGGGGTAACTAGCACAGATACGCAGTATTTT. Its protein product is CASSSGQGVTSTDTQYF.

This clonotype was seen ten or more times. The chain carries TRBV3-1 and TRBJ2-7; 9 bases are a match to TRBD2. J was trimmed by 1 base and V by 3 bases; bases with no gene match: 1. The germline V gene encodes CDR1 LGHDT and CDR2 YNNKEL (reference sequence). The CDR3 runs to 14 residues. For the CDR3, the DNA is TGTGCCAGCAGCCAGGCGGGAGGGTCCTACGAGCAGTACTTC. Translating gives CASSQAGGSYEQYF.

Of note for this clonotype: A single base separates this from a much larger clone, so it may be a read error. The chain links TRBV12-3 or TRBV12-4 to TRBJ1-1; D not certain. The V and J ends lost 7 bases and 1 base respectively, with 19 bases between them. This CDR3 comprises 16 residues. The CDR3 protein is CASKKRGWVSNTEAFF. CDR3 in DNA: TGTGCCAGCAAAAAACGCGGGTGGGTCTCGAACACTGAAGCTTTCTTT.

This clonotype was seen a handful of times. The chain is built from TRBV6-1 and TRBJ1-1, with D maybe TRBD1 (6 bases). This CDR3 is built from 16 residues. Per germline, CDR1 MNHNS and CDR2 SASEGT. Trimming removed 10 bases from V and 3 bases from J, with 24 bases in between. In DNA, the CDR3 is TGTGCCATCATGCGAGACCACGCGACAGGCTACACTGAAGCTTTCTTT. Its protein product is CAIMRDHATGYTEAFF.

This clonotype was recorded a few times. This rearrangement joins TRBV12-3 or TRBV12-4 to TRBJ2-3; unclear D gene. The V gene lost 3 bases and the J gene lost 0 bases, with 13 bases spanning the gap. This CDR3 contains 16 residues. The CDR3 nucleotides are TGTGCCAGCAGTTTCCGCTCTGCACCTAGCACAGATACGCAGTATTTT. This encodes CASSFRSAPSTDTQYF.

Ten or more counts support this clonotype. This may arise from a read error, as a much more abundant clone is one base away. V gene TRBV6-1 combines with J gene TRBJ1-5; no reliable D call. Germline-derived CDR1 and CDR2 are MNHNS and SASEGT. This CDR3 is built from 13 residues. V lost 7 bases and J lost 0, with 7 bases in between. The CDR3 loop reads CASIQDSNQPQHF. DNA for the CDR3: TGTGCCAGCATTCAGGATAGCAATCAGCCCCAGCATTTT.

The chain carries TRBV5-5 and TRBJ2-1, with 8 bases identical to TRBD2. The J segment lost 10 bases and the V segment lost 0 bases, leaving 15 bases of the junction unmatched. CDR1 is SGHKS, CDR2 YYEKEE, per germline (reference sequence). This CDR3 comprises 17 residues. The CDR3 sequence is CASSLVAAGATAGEQFF. CDR3 nucleotides: TGTGCCAGCAGCTTGGTAGCAGCGGGGGCGACGGCAGGGGAGCAGTTCTTC. Based on the CDR3 plus reference TRBV5-5 and TRBJ2-1, the full variable domain is DAGVTQSPTHLIKTRGQQVTLRCSPISGHKSVSWYQQVLGQGPQFIFQYYEKEERGRGNFPDRFSARQFPNYSSELNVNALLLGDSALYLCASSLVAAGATAGEQFFGPGTRLTVL.

The rearrangement uses TRBV18 and TRBJ2-3; D is unresolved. The ends were cut back, 3 bases at V and 2 bases at J, with 12 bases in the middle. This CDR3 region has 15 residues. Germline lookup yields CDR1 KGHSH and CDR2 LQKENI. The CDR3 region has the DNA TGTGCCAGCTCACCCAACCGCGGCACCACAGATACGCAGTATTTT. Translating gives CASSPNRGTTDTQYF.

This clonotype was counted many times. The V and J genes are TRBV6-2 or TRBV6-3 and TRBJ2-1, with 9 bases lining up with TRBD2. CDR3 length: 16 amino acids. V gave up 9 bases and J gave up 4 bases; unmatched junction bases: 13. Per germline, CDR1 MNHEY and CDR2 SVGEGT. CDR3 sequence (DNA): TGTGCCAGTTCCGTAGCGGGGGCATCCCCTTACAATGAGCAGTTCTTC. Encoded protein: CASSVAGASPYNEQFF.

This clonotype occurred many times. This chain connects TRBV2 to TRBJ1-1; D might be TRBD1 (5 bases). Trimming removed 10 bases from V and 1 base from J, with 13 bases in between. The CDR3 runs to 13 residues. Germline V gene data show CDR1 as SNHLY and CDR2 as FYNNEI. CDR3 residues: CATLDRRNTEAFF. Written as DNA, the CDR3 is TGTGCCACGCTCGACAGACGGAACACTGAAGCTTTCTTT.

This clonotype was recorded many times. V is TRBV20-1 and J is TRBJ2-5; D ambiguous. There are 12 residues in the CDR3. Looked up from germline, CDR1 is DFQATT and CDR2 is SNEGSKA (reference sequence). Trimming pared 4 bases from V and 5 bases from J, leaving 11 bases between. The CDR3, as DNA: TGCAGTGCTACAGAGAATGGGGAGACCCAGTACTTC. Its translation: CSATENGETQYF.

Many counts were recorded for this clonotype. The rearrangement uses TRBV7-3 and TRBJ2-3; 11 positions match TRBD1. J lost 5 bases, V lost 5 bases, and 6 bases had no gene match. The CDR3 length is 15 residues. Germline values: CDR1 SGHTA, CDR2 FQGTGA. CDR3 bases: TGTGCCAGCAGCCGGACAGGGGGCGATGGAGATACGCAGTATTTT. Residues: CASSRTGGDGDTQYF.

This clonotype was seen many times. The chain joins TRBV27 to TRBJ2-1; TRBD1 agrees at 9 bases. The CDR3 is 15 amino acids. Germline V gene lookup returns CDR1 MNHEY and CDR2 SMNVEV (reference sequence). Trimming removed 5 bases from V and 6 bases from J; junction bases left unmatched: 8. CDR3 protein: CASSTRQGDFNEQFF. CDR3 sequence (DNA): TGTGCCAGCAGTACGCGACAGGGGGACTTCAATGAGCAGTTCTTC.

V usage is TRBV30 and J usage is TRBJ2-7, with unresolved D. This CDR3 is built from 13 residues. In germline, CDR1 is GTSNPN, CDR2 SVGIG (reference sequence). Between the trimmed V and J ends, which lost 3 bases and 0 bases, there was a span of 9 bases. CDR3 amino acids: CAWSSGGSYEQYF. The CDR3 DNA reads as TGTGCCTGGAGCTCCGGCGGCTCCTACGAGCAGTACTTC.

This clonotype was detected many times. The chain couples TRBV6-1 to TRBJ1-1; tentative D call: TRBD1 (6 bases). V lost 10 bases and J lost 2, with 14 bases in between. Germline CDR1 and CDR2: MNHNS and SASEGT. The CDR3 is made up of 13 amino acids. The CDR3 here is CATGTLVNTEAFF. CDR3 sequence (DNA): TGTGCCACGGGGACATTAGTAAACACTGAAGCTTTCTTT.

The rearrangement uses TRBV28 and TRBJ1-1; 7 nucleotides align to TRBD1. Germline CDR1 MDHEN, CDR2 SYDVKM. With 1 base clipped from V and 8 bases from J, the junction kept 4 bases outside the gene matches. The CDR3 loop spans 13 amino acids. As DNA, the CDR3 is TGTGCCAGCAGTTTATTTATACAGGGGGAAGCTTTCTTT. Protein sequence: CASSLFIQGEAFF. The whole variable domain, remainder taken from reference TRBV28 and TRBJ1-1, is DVKVTQSSRYLVKRTGEKVFLECVQDMDHENMFWYRQDPGLGLRLIYFSYDVKMKEKGDIPEGYSVSREKKERFSLILESASTNQTSMYLCASSLFIQGEAFFGQGTRLTVV.

This clonotype was observed at least ten times. The chain couples TRBV11-1 to TRBJ2-5; 7 bases are shared with TRBD1. V trimming: 8 bases; J trimming: 2 bases; junction bases outside the gene matches: 5. Germline loops: CDR1 SGHAT, CDR2 FQDESV (reference sequence). The CDR3 runs 13 residues. The CDR3 nucleotides read TGTGCCAGCCGGGACAGTATACAAGAGACCCAGTACTTC. As protein: CASRDSIQETQYF. The complete variable domain, with remaining parts taken from reference TRBV11-1 and TRBJ2-5, reads EAEVAQSPRYKITEKSQAVAFWCDPISGHATLYWYRQILGQGPELLVQFQDESVVDDSQLPKDRFSAERLKGVDSTLKIQPAELGDSAMYLCASRDSIQETQYFGPGTRLLVL.